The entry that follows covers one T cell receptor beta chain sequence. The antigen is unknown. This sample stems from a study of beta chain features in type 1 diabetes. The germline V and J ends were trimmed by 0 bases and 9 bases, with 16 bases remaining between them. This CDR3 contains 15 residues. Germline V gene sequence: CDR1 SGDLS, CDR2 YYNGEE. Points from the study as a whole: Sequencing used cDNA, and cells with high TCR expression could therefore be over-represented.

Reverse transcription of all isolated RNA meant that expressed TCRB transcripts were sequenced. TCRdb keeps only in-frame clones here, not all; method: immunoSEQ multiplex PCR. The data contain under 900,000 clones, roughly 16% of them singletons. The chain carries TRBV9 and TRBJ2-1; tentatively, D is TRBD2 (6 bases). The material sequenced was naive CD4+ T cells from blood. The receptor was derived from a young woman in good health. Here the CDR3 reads CASSVDGRPYTEQFF. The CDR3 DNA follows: TGTGCCAGCAGCGTAGACGGGAGACCCTATACTGAGCAGTTCTTC.